The present T cell receptor beta chain was sequenced within a study of cytomegalovirus exposure and HLA in healthy donors. Whole-study results and caveats: There were about 160 TCR beta chains listed as cytomegalovirus-associated. Later analysis identified a missense DCLRE1C variant that was linked to TCR beta V- and J-gene trimming.

Vbeta (60) and Jbeta (13) primers were used in the PCR. Assay: immunoSEQ multiplex PCR; the TCRdb copy retains only in-frame clones and omits some. The sample consists of about 160,000 clones, roughly four fifths of them appearing once. To note about this clone: Its target is unknown.

Sequenced sample: PBMCs. The sequence was collected from a man in his forties or fifties in good health and CMV-seronegative.

The chain's CDR3 is CASHGGGELFF. The CDR3 region has the DNA TGTGCCAGCCATGGCGGCGGGGAGCTGTTTTTT. The V and J genes are TRBV6-5 and TRBJ2-2; D is uncertain. The germline CDR1 and CDR2 sequences are MNHEY and SVGAGI. CDR3 length equals 11 residues. The V and J ends lost 8 bases and 7 bases respectively, with 8 bases between them.